This TCR beta chain was obtained from a study of blood T cell repertoires in COVID-19. Study at large: Collection of acute and convalescent COVID-19 samples took place in the United States, Italy and Spain. PBMCs, B-cell-depleted T cells, or T cells provided the cDNA or gDNA that made up the material.

CDR1 and CDR2 (germline): LGHDT, YNNKEL (reference sequence). The CDR3 length is 15 residues. V gave up 4 bases and J gave up 0 bases, with 12 bases separating them. How the authors handled the data: Amplified reference gene primers provided the basis for estimating nucleated cell counts. Sequencing used immunoSEQ multiplex PCR; TCRdb keeps in-frame clones, though not all of them. V, J and clone size are taken as reported in that table, and D and trimming were inferred from the DNA itself. The repertoire consists of 90,000 to 100,000 clones, with about 89% occurring once and the leading ten covering 4.5% to 5.5%. This clone was seen a single time.

The J gene is TRBJ1-1, the V gene TRBV3-1 (or the pseudogene TRBV3-2); the D is unclear. The sequence was obtained from a man aged 60-69 years with COVID-19, enrolled during active disease. The sequenced sample was peripheral blood. CDR3 sequence (DNA): TGTGCCAGCAGCCCCCGCTCCCTAATGAACACTGAAGCTTTCTTT. Its protein is CASSPRSLMNTEAFF.